Listed below are T cell receptor beta chains from one sample, sequenced in a study of cytomegalovirus exposure and HLA in healthy donors. Profiling relied on immunoSEQ multiplex PCR, and the TCRdb table lists in-frame clones only, not all of them. The data show some 140,000 clones, about 76% seen once. Sequencing used PBMCs. The receptors here all came from a female donor in good health and CMV-seronegative. CDR3s leave out the opening cysteine and the closing phenylalanine or tryptophan. Size values are once, few and many counts, or a class for expanded clones, and some rows have none.

J	V	size	CDR3
TRBJ2-3	TRBV10-3	.	AIRPSGVTDTQY
TRBJ2-7	TRBV18	.	ASSPNPGGYEQY
TRBJ1-4	TRBV2	once	ASRAWGRGDEKLF
TRBJ2-5	TRBV6-5	.	ASSYGIPPETQY
TRBJ2-3	TRBV5-1	.	ASSRPSTGSGDTQY
TRBJ2-5	TRBV28	few	AASPDRGGGETQY
TRBJ1-5	TRBV18	.	ASSPGANQPQH
TRBJ1-1	TRBV7-9	few	ASSLGWGDAF
TRBJ2-7	TRBV25-1	once	ASSVRDSYEQY
TRBJ2-7	TRBV5-1	.	ASSLEGVLAIPYEQY